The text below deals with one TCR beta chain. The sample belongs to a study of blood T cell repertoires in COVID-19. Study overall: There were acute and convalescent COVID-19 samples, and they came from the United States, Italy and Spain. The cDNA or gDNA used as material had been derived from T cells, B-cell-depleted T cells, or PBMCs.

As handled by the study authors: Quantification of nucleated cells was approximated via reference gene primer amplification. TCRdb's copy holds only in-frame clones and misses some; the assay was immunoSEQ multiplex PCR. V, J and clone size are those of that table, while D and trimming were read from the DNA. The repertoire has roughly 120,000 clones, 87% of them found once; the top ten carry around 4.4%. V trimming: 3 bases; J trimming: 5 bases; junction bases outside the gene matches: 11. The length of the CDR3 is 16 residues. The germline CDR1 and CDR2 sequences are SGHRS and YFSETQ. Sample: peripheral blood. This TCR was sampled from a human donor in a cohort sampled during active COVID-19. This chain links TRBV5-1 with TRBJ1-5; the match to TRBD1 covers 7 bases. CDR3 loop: CASSWGTGDGDQPQHF. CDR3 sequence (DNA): TGCGCCAGCAGCTGGGGAACAGGGGACGGTGATCAGCCCCAGCATTTT.